This T cell receptor beta chain was captured by sequencing in a study of blood T cells in healthy people across ages (dated by TCRdb to the mid-2010s). In the study overall: Template switching captured roughly one uniquely barcoded TCR beta cDNA molecule per two T cells in model experiments. Using the same blood draw, the study looked at two additional independent replicas of 1 million unique cDNA reads for two donors, one aged 18 to 30 and the other aged 80 or older. The study measured age-related changes in TCR beta repertoire diversity using deep sequencing normalized with unique cDNA molecular identifiers. The donors were divided into four age groups: young (average 16 years), middle-aged (about 39), aged (around 59) and long-lived (about 79).

Library prep was done by 5' RACE. These reads were obtained on an Illumina HiSeq 2500. A second roughly 6 to 12 cycle PCR used a sample-barcoded 5' primer and a J-beta primer mix. A template-switch 5' adaptor carrying 12 random nucleotides introduced a unique molecular identifier onto each TCR beta cDNA molecule. Each sample yielded at least 3 million CDR3-containing paired-end reads. First-strand cDNA synthesis was performed from all RNA using the Mint cDNA synthesis kit, with priming by a TRBC-specific oligonucleotide. Following uracil-DNA glycosylase treatment, a first 18-cycle PCR with universal primers M1SS and BC2_uni_R was performed on all cDNA. On the authors' methods: Each sample was normalized by randomly selecting 1 million high-quality reads, each carrying a distinct molecular identifier. Instead of being binned into consensus sequences, reads that shared molecular identifiers were thrown out. MiTCR, with a Q25 quality threshold and the strictest error-elimination algorithm, was used for CDR3 identification, clonotype clustering and error correction. A nonparametric unseen species model with Euler transformation was used to estimate lower-bound total TCR beta diversity. The public reads were reprocessed in TCRdb via fastp at Q25 and MiXCR, keeping in-frame beta chains. CDR3 protein duplicates are merged, each entry listing the most common genes and DNA. TCRdb, not the original authors, processed these V and J calls. Within this sample are over a million distinct CDR3 sequences, with 20% to 25% of them counted one time only. The ten largest clones represent around 0.75% of the sample.

Broader findings and caveats from the paper: Compared with the aged group, more naive CD4+ T cells, fewer expanded clones and increased TCR diversity were shown by the long-lived group, suggesting age selection. Because donor CMV infection status was unknown, age-related changes in expanded clonotypes were potentially confounded. Estimates of total diversity from one million sequenced T cells were regarded as lower bounds and underestimates. As age increased, observed TCR beta diversity per million T cells dropped in a roughly linear way, and a significant reduction was already evident by age 40. Conclusive comparison of naive and antigen-experienced compartments was prevented by the profiling of bulk unsorted PBMCs. The percentage of naive T cells measured by flow cytometry correlated strongly with observed TCR beta diversity.

With regard to this clonotype: What this receptor recognizes is not known. No much larger clone exists at a distance of one base, and base qualities are not known.

Donors were 39 systemically healthy Caucasian individuals from Russia aged roughly 6 to 100 years. Approximately 11 milliliters of peripheral blood were drawn from each donor into EDTA-treated Vacutainer tubes. PBMCs were isolated by Ficoll-Paque density-gradient centrifugation, with at least 7 million obtained per sample. Total RNA was extracted from PBMCs with Trizol reagent, with at least 5.5 micrograms obtained per sample. The percentages of naive CD45RAhigh/CD27high T cells were determined by flow cytometry on a PBMC aliquot from every donor. These data were also filed under a second study, of T cells of mothers and their children. Drawing on the second study: Nine systemically healthy Caucasian individuals served as donors, namely three mothers together with their six children. cDNA synthesis consumed the entire amount of extracted RNA, loaded at about 1.6 ug RNA in each 15 ul reaction. In the second PCR, the M1S primer added sample barcodes and 2-4 random nucleotides. More than 8.5 million TCR beta CDR3 reads were obtained from each mother, and approximately 3 million reads were obtained from each child. Thymic selection similarly shapes TCR recombination output in related and unrelated pairs, with minor effect from inherited differences. Normalized repertoire overlap was always slightly but never significantly higher in related than unrelated mother-child pairs. Persistent microchimeric T cell clones were not detected, at a sensitivity of approximately 93 clones per million clonotypes. In the study, deep NGS was used to compare the TCR beta repertoires of mothers and children, and features distinguishing related mother-child pairs from unrelated individuals were sought. The mean age was about 38 +/- 4 years for the mothers and approximately 11 +/- 4 years for the children. Libraries were sequenced on Illumina HiSeq 2000 with 100+100 nt paired-end reads after adapter ligation with NEBNext reagents. To prevent cross-contamination, the mother and child libraries were prepared one month apart and sequenced in separate runs. Each donor had between roughly 500,000 and 2,200,000 distinct TCR beta clonotypes identified. Naive TCR beta clonotypes were estimated from low-frequency clonotypes matched to each donor's FACS-determined naive share, without sorting.

The sequence was collected from a girl aged 2-10 years in good health. What was sequenced was blood.

The nucleotides are TGTGCCAGCAGCTATTTAAGCAAGGGGCAGGAGACCCAGTACTTC. It translates to CASSYLSKGQETQYF. This chain joins TRBV7-9 to TRBJ2-5; TRBD1 is a possible D gene, resting on 5 matching bases. CDR3 length: 15 amino acids, cysteine to phenylalanine. Only CDR3 DNA remains: 45 bases, in frame from the first base. Sequences SEHNR (CDR1) and FQNEAQ (CDR2) are obtained from the germline V gene (reference sequence). Deletion took 4 bases off V and 5 bases off J, with a span of 17 bases between the germline ends. Outside the CDR3, residues come from the reference TRBV7-9 and TRBJ2-5 proteins, so the full variable domain is: DTGVSQNPRHKITKRGQNVTFRCDPISEHNRLYWYRQTLGQGPEFLTYFQNEAQLEKSRLLSDRFSAERPKGSFSTLEIQRTEQGDSAMYLCASSYLSKGQETQYFGPGTRLLVL.